The following is a T cell receptor (beta chain) sequence with its context. This sample was included in a study of blood T cell dynamics during melanoma immunotherapy. About the study: Patients with metastatic melanoma got pembrolizumab or nivolumab-ipilimumab as first-line care.

V dropped 0 bases and J dropped 1 base, with 5 bases sitting between them. Germline V gene lookup returns CDR1 SGHRS and CDR2 YFSETQ. CDR3 length: 14 amino acids. Time point given: pre-treatment baseline. Sampling occurred pretreatment (T0) and at week 3 (W3), after cycle one of checkpoint blockade. Prior systemic cancer therapy, immunosuppressant use and other active malignancies excluded patients. Clones were read by immunoSEQ multiplex PCR, and TCRdb kept only the in-frame ones, dropping some. The table has nearly 25,000 clones, about 83% seen once. This specimen was blood, taken from a patient treated with checkpoint blockade. The TCR was taken from a human donor with melanoma. This sequence joins TRBV5-1 and TRBJ1-3; D not certain. Here the CDR3 DNA reads TGCGCCAGCAGCTTGGGGGAGTCTGGAAACACCATATATTTT. Its translation: CASSLGESGNTIYF.